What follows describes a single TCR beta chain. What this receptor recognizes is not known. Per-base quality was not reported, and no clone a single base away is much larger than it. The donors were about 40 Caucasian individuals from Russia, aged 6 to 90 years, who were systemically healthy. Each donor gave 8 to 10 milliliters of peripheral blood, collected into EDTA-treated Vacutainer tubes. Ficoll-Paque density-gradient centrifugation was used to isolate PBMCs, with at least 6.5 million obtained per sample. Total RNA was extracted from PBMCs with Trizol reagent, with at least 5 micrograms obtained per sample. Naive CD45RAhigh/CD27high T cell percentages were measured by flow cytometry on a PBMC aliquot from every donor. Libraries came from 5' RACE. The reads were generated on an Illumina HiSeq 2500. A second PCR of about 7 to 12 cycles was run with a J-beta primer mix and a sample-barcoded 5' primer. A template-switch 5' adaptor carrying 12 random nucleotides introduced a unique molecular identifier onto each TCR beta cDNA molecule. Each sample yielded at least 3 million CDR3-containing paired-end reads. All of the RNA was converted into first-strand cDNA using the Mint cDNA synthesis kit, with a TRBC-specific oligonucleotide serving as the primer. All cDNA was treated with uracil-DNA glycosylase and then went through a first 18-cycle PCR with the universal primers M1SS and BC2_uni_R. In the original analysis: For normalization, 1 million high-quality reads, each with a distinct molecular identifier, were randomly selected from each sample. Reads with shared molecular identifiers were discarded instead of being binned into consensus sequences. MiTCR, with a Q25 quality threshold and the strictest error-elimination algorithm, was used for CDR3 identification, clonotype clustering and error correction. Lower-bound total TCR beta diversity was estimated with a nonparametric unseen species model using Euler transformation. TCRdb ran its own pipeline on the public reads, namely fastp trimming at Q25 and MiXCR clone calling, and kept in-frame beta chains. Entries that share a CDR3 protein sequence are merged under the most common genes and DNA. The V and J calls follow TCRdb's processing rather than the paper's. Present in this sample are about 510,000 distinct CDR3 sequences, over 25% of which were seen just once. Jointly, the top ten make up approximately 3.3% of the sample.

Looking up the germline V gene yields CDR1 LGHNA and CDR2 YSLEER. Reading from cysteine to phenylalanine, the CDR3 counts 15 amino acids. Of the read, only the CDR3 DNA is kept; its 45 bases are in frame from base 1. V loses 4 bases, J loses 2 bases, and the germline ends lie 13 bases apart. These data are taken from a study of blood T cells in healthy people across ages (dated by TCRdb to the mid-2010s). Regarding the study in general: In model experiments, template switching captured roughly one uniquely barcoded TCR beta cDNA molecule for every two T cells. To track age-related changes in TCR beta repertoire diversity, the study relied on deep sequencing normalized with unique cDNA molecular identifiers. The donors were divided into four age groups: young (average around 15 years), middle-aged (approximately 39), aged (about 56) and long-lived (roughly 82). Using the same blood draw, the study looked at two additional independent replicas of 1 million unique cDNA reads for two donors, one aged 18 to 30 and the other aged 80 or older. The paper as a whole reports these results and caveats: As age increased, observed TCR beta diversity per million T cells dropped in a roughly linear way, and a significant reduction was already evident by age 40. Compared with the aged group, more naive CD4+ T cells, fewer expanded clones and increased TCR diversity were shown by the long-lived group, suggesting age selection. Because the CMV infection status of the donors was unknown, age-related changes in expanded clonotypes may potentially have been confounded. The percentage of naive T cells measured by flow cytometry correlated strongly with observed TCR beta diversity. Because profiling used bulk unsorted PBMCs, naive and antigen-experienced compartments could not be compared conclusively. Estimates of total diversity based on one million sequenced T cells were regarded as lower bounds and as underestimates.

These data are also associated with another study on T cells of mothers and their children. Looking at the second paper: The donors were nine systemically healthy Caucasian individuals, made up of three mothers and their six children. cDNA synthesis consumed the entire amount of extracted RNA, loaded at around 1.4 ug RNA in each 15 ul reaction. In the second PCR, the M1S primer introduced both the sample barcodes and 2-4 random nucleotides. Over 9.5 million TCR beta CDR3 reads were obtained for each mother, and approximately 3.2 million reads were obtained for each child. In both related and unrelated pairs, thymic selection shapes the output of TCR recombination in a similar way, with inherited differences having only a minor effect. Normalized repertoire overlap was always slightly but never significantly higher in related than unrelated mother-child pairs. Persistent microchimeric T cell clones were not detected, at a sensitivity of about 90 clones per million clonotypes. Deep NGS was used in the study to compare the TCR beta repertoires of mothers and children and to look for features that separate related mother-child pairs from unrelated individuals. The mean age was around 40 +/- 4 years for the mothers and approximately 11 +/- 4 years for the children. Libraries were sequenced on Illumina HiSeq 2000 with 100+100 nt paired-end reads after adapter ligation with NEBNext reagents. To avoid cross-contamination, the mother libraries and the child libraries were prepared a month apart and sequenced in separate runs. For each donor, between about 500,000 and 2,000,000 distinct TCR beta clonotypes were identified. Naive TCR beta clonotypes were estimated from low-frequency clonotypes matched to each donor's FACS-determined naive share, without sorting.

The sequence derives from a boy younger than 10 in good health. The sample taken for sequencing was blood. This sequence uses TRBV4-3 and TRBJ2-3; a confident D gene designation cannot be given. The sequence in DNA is TGCGCCAGCAGCCTACTTAGTGGACCCACAGATACGCAGTATTTT. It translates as CASSLLSGPTDTQYF.